The 14 T cell receptor beta chains below all came from one sample that was sequenced in a study of blood T cells in healthy people across ages. A sample-barcoded 5' primer and a J-beta primer mix were used in a second PCR of roughly 7 to 11 cycles. TCRdb reprocessed the 5' RACE reads with MiXCR, giving one entry per CDR3 protein. The sample contains about 1.4 million distinct CDR3 sequences, approximately 59% of which appear only once. Sequences were obtained from blood. These receptors came from a man younger than 35 in good health.

This clonotype was counted between two and nine times. This chain links TRBV29-1 with TRBJ1-1; D gene unclear. Trimming removed 0 bases from V and 1 base from J, with 6 bases in between. CDR3 length: 13 residues. Germline lookup yields CDR1 SQVTM and CDR2 ANQGSEA. The CDR3 loop is CSVEDGENTEAFF. CDR3 DNA sequence: TGCAGCGTTGAAGACGGGGAGAACACTGAAGCTTTCTTT. The full variable domain, rest sourced from reference TRBV29-1 and TRBJ1-1, is SAVISQKPSRDICQRGTSLTIQCQVDSQVTMMFWYRQQPGQSLTLIATANQGSEATYESGFVIDKFPISRPNLTFSTLTVSNMSPEDSSIYLCSVEDGENTEAFFGQGTRLTVV.

The V and J genes are TRBV4-1 and TRBJ2-2, with no clear D. Germline V gene lookup returns CDR1 MGHRA and CDR2 YSYEKL. Trimming pared 7 bases from V and 1 base from J, leaving 10 bases between. CDR3 length: 14 residues. The CDR3 nucleotides are TGCGCCAGCATGGACCTCCTGAACACCGGGGAGCTGTTTTTT. It specifies CASMDLLNTGELFF.

CDR3 in amino acids: CATSVTGDTEAFF. The CDR3 DNA sequence: TGTGCCACCAGCGTTACGGGGGACACTGAAGCTTTCTTT. The gene calls are TRBV15 and TRBJ1-1; perhaps TRBD1 as D (5 bases). The length of the CDR3 is 13 residues. CDR1 is LNHNV and CDR2 is YYDKDF in the germline V gene (reference sequence). Trimming removed 5 bases at V and 3 bases at J, with 10 bases between.

Only a few counts were recorded for this clonotype. The V and J genes are TRBV6-6 and TRBJ1-2; TRBD1 might be the D (6 bases). Germline CDR1 MNHNY, CDR2 SVGAGI (reference sequence). The CDR3 sequence is 13 residues long. With 6 bases removed from V and 3 bases from J, the gap between germline ends came to 11 bases. CDR3 in DNA: TGTGCCAGCAGGGAGACAGGAGACTATGGCTACACCTTC. Protein: CASRETGDYGYTF.

J is TRBJ2-3 and V is TRBV2; tentatively, D is TRBD2 (5 bases). The CDR3 spans 14 residues. Germline V lookup: CDR1 SNHLY, CDR2 FYNNEI. Deletions cut 8 bases from V and 4 bases from J, with 16 bases between. The DNA of the CDR3 is TGTGCCAGCGAGGGTCAGGAATCCGCAGATACGCAGTATTTT. Protein sequence: CASEGQESADTQYF. The complete variable domain, with remaining parts taken from reference TRBV2 and TRBJ2-3, reads EPEVTQTPSHQVTQMGQEVILRCVPISNHLYFYWYRQILGQKVEFLVSFYNNEISEKSEIFDDQFSVERPDGSNFTLKIRSTKLEDSAMYFCASEGQESADTQYFGPGTRLTVL.

In this sample, this clonotype turned up a few times. The chain links TRBV20-1 to TRBJ2-1; the match to TRBD2 covers 10 bases. The germline CDR1 and CDR2 sequences are DFQATT and SNEGSKA (reference sequence). The CDR3 runs to 16 residues. Trimming removed 3 bases from V and 6 bases from J; junction bases left unmatched: 11. The CDR3, as DNA: TGCAGTGCTAGGATGGGACGGACTAGCGGAACCAATGAGCAGTTCTTC. Translation: CSARMGRTSGTNEQFF.

For this clonotype: Since a much larger clone is just one base distant, this may be a read error. The chain has TRBV29-1 and TRBJ2-7; TRBD2 aligns across 10 bases. Germline CDR1 and CDR2: SQVTM and ANQGSEA. This CDR3 contains 13 residues. This CDR3 is CSISGGRSDEQYF. In nucleotides, the CDR3 is TGCAGCATTAGCGGGGGGCGCTCCGACGAGCAGTACTTC.

This clonotype has more than one count but fewer than ten. The V and J genes are TRBV7-9 and TRBJ2-3; D ambiguous. The CDR3 loop spans 15 amino acids. V gave up 5 bases and J gave up 2 bases, with 14 bases separating them. CDR1 is SEHNR, CDR2 FQNEAQ, per germline (reference sequence). In DNA, the CDR3 is TGTGCCAGCAGCCCCGGCGAAGGCACCACAGATACGCAGTATTTT. This encodes CASSPGEGTTDTQYF.

The CDR3 spells CASSQTKGLAGGRWNEQFF. In nucleotides, the CDR3 is TGCGCCAGCAGCCAGACAAAGGGACTAGCGGGGGGGCGTTGGAATGAGCAGTTCTTC. The rearrangement uses TRBV4-3 and TRBJ2-1; 16 nucleotides line up with TRBD2. The V gene end was trimmed by 3 bases and the J gene end by 7 bases; junction bases not matched to a gene: 12. Germline V gene sequence: CDR1 LGHNA, CDR2 YSLEER. The CDR3 is 19 residues long.

The chain recombines TRBV5-1 with TRBJ1-2, with 12 bases that match TRBD1. The CDR3 loop spans 16 amino acids. J was trimmed by 7 bases and V by 4 bases; bases with no gene match: 11. CDR1 is SGHRS and CDR2 is YFSETQ in the germline V gene. CDR3 nucleotide sequence: TGCGCCAGCAGCCCGGCGGGGACAGGGGGCTCATCTGGCTACACCTTC. This encodes CASSPAGTGGSSGYTF.

The rearrangement uses TRBV7-6 and TRBJ1-2; unclear D gene. Trimming shortened V by 4 bases and J by 7 bases, and 10 bases separated the two germline ends. The germline CDR1 and CDR2 sequences are SGHVS and FNYEAQ. The CDR3 has 12 amino acids. This chain's CDR3 is CASSSADIGYTF. The CDR3 nucleotides read TGTGCCAGCAGCTCGGCCGACATTGGCTACACCTTC.

The V call is TRBV29-1, the J call TRBJ1-5; a weak D match, TRBD1 (6 bases). V was cut by 5 bases and J by 4 bases, with 12 bases left in between. The CDR3 length is 13 residues. Germline V gene lookup returns CDR1 SQVTM and CDR2 ANQGSEA. The CDR3 is CSVQSDRNQPQHF. CDR3 DNA sequence: TGCAGCGTTCAGAGTGACAGGAATCAGCCCCAGCATTTT.

V gene TRBV6-2 or TRBV6-3 combines with J gene TRBJ2-1; no firm D call. The germline V and J ends were trimmed by 5 bases and 8 bases, with 16 bases remaining between them. Germline-derived CDR1 and CDR2 are MNHEY and SVGEGT. CDR3 length: 14 residues. For the CDR3, the DNA is TGTGCCAGCAGTGCCCCGTTGAGCGTCCATGAGCAGTTCTTC. It specifies CASSAPLSVHEQFF.

This clonotype was seen a handful of times. The chain joins TRBV18 to TRBJ2-5, with D possibly matching TRBD2 (5 bases). CDR3 length: 14 amino acids. Germline-derived CDR1 and CDR2 are KGHSH and LQKENI. V was pared by 6 bases and J by 2 bases, with 13 bases between. The CDR3 region has the DNA TGTGCCAGCTCCCGCAATAGAGGGCAAGAGACCCAGTACTTC. Its protein is CASSRNRGQETQYF.